These 17 T cell receptor beta chains came from one sample sequenced in a study of CD8 T cells in Susac syndrome. RNA was extracted with the RNeasy kit, and a quantity of roughly 0.45 to 1 ug was reverse transcribed using random hexamers. Using its own MiXCR run on the immunoSEQ multiplex PCR reads, TCRdb lists one record per CDR3 protein. This table holds around 170,000 distinct CDR3 sequences, 95% found once. Sample: CD4+ T cells from PBMCs. Receptor source: a human donor with Susac syndrome.

This chain connects TRBV5-4 to TRBJ2-2, with a possible D match to TRBD1 (6 bases). The V gene's germline CDR1 is SGHNT and CDR2 YYREEE (reference sequence). Trimming pared 5 bases from V and 4 bases from J, leaving 18 bases between. CDR3 length: 16 residues. CDR3 amino acids: CASSLGQQTVTGELFF. The CDR3 DNA reads TGTGCCAGCAGTCTCGGACAGCAGACTGTCACCGGGGAGCTGTTTTTT.

The rearrangement joins TRBV19 to TRBJ2-1; D ambiguous. The length of the CDR3 is 15 residues. Trimming removed 1 base from V and 4 bases from J, with 11 bases in between. The germline V gene has CDR1 LNHDA and CDR2 SQIVND (reference sequence). The CDR3 DNA reads TGTGCCAGTAGTATAGTCTTGCTGGGGTACAATGAGCAGTTCTTC. Translating it yields CASSIVLLGYNEQFF.

The chain joins TRBV20-1 to TRBJ2-7; 8 positions match TRBD1. From germline, CDR1 is DFQATT and CDR2 SNEGSKA (reference sequence). J gave up 6 bases and V 6 bases, and 10 bases lay outside the gene matches. The CDR3 spans 13 residues. In DNA form, the CDR3 reads TGCAGTGCCGGGGCGGACAGGGCCTCCGAGCAGTACTTC. Protein: CSAGADRASEQYF.

The chain carries TRBV9 and TRBJ2-3; weak D call: TRBD2 (6 bases). Trimming took off 0 bases at V and 0 bases at J, with 8 bases between the two ends. The CDR3 spans 15 residues. Germline CDR1 and CDR2: SGDLS and YYNGEE. The CDR3: CASSVAEGSTDTQYF. For the CDR3, the DNA is TGTGCCAGCAGCGTAGCGGAGGGGAGCACAGATACGCAGTATTTT.

The chain recombines TRBV7-9 with TRBJ1-1; unclear D gene. The CDR3 has 12 residues. The germline V gene encodes CDR1 SEHNR and CDR2 FQNEAQ (reference sequence). V gave up 6 bases and J gave up 8 bases, with 13 bases separating them. CDR3 amino acids: CASRIGMSEAFF. The CDR3 DNA is TGTGCCAGCAGAATCGGGATGTCAGAAGCTTTCTTT.

The chain links TRBV9 to TRBJ1-3; tentatively, D is TRBD1 (6 bases). The CDR3 totals 15 residues. Trimming shortened V by 4 bases and J by 7 bases, and 18 bases separated the two germline ends. Germline loops: CDR1 SGDLS, CDR2 YYNGEE. The DNA for the CDR3 is TGTGCCAGCAGCCATCTAACAGGGACCGGGAACACCATATATTTT. Amino acid sequence: CASSHLTGTGNTIYF.

This chain uses TRBV28 with TRBJ1-5; tentative D call: TRBD1 (6 bases). This CDR3 is built from 13 residues. The V end lost 7 bases, the J end lost 8 bases, and 15 bases lay between the germline ends. Germline assignment: CDR1 MDHEN and CDR2 SYDVKM. CDR3 in DNA: TGTGCCAGCACAGAGGGACAATGGGAGCCCCAGCATTTT. It is translated as CASTEGQWEPQHF.

The gene calls are TRBV3-1 and TRBJ2-7; TRBD1 matches 8 bases. The ends lost 4 bases at V and 3 bases at J; junction bases unmatched: 5. The length of the CDR3 is 14 residues. The germline V gene encodes CDR1 LGHDT and CDR2 YNNKEL (reference sequence). CDR3 in amino acids: CASSPTGGYYEQYF. CDR3 in DNA: TGTGCCAGCAGCCCCACAGGGGGGTACTACGAGCAGTACTTC.

The rearrangement uses TRBV2 and TRBJ2-6; 10 bases map to TRBD2. V lost 6 bases to trimming and J lost 1 base; unmatched junction nucleotides: 9. CDR1 is SNHLY, CDR2 FYNNEI, per germline. This CDR3 contains 18 residues. The CDR3 protein is CASSHRTSGVSGANVLTF. CDR3 coding DNA: TGTGCCAGCAGCCACCGAACTAGCGGGGTGTCTGGGGCCAACGTCCTGACTTTC. Supplemented by reference TRBV2 and TRBJ2-6, the full variable domain reads EPEVTQTPSHQVTQMGQEVILRCVPISNHLYFYWYRQILGQKVEFLVSFYNNEISEKSEIFDDQFSVERPDGSNFTLKIRSTKLEDSAMYFCASSHRTSGVSGANVLTFGAGSRLTVL.

This rearrangement joins TRBV14 to TRBJ2-5; no firm D call. This CDR3 has 12 residues. Between the trimmed V and J ends, which lost 2 bases and 5 bases, there was a span of 6 bases. Germline CDR1 SGHDN, CDR2 FVKESK. For the CDR3, the DNA is TGTGCCAGCAGCCAATATCGGGAGACCCAGTACTTC. Amino acid sequence: CASSQYRETQYF. Full variable domain (remainder filled in from reference TRBV14 and TRBJ2-5): EAGVTQFPSHSVIEKGQTVTLRCDPISGHDNLYWYRRVMGKEIKFLLHFVKESKQDESGMPNNRFLAERTGGTYSTLKVQPAELEDSGVYFCASSQYRETQYFGPGTRLLVL.

The rearrangement uses TRBV9 and TRBJ1-1; D uncertain. Germline V gives CDR1 SGDLS, CDR2 YYNGEE. This CDR3 comprises 13 residues. The germline V and J ends were trimmed by 0 bases and 4 bases, with 7 bases remaining between them. The CDR3 here is CASSVGTFTEAFF. In DNA form, the CDR3 reads TGTGCCAGCAGCGTAGGGACTTTCACTGAAGCTTTCTTT.

V gene TRBV5-1 combines with J gene TRBJ2-3; 12 bases agree with TRBD2. Germline CDR1 and CDR2: SGHRS and YFSETQ. This CDR3 contains 17 residues. Trimming removed 4 bases from V and 2 bases from J; junction bases left unmatched: 8. This CDR3 reads CASSVAGTSGFTDTQYF. CDR3 in DNA: TGCGCCAGCAGCGTAGCCGGGACTAGCGGGTTCACAGATACGCAGTATTTT.

The rearrangement joins TRBV6-5 to TRBJ2-7, with 9 bases matching TRBD1. The CDR3 totals 15 residues. With 7 bases clipped from V and 1 base from J, the junction kept 8 bases outside the gene matches. Germline assignment: CDR1 MNHEY and CDR2 SVGAGI. CDR3 nucleotide sequence: TGTGCCAGCAATCCCACCGGGACAGGGTCCTACGAGCAGTACTTC. This sequence encodes CASNPTGTGSYEQYF.

V usage is TRBV5-6 and J usage is TRBJ2-5, with D tentatively TRBD2 (7 bases). The CDR3 covers 13 residues. V was shortened by 3 bases and J by 4 bases, with 10 bases between the two germline ends. Germline loops: CDR1 SGHDT, CDR2 YYEEEE. The CDR3 sequence is CASSWGGAETQYF. CDR3 bases: TGTGCCAGCAGCTGGGGGGGGGCAGAGACCCAGTACTTC.

The chain recombines TRBV30 with TRBJ1-4; no reliable D call. CDR1 is GTSNPN, CDR2 SVGIG, per germline (reference sequence). The V gene lost 3 bases and the J gene lost 5 bases, with 10 bases spanning the gap. The CDR3 extends over 13 amino acids. CDR3 DNA: TGTGCCTGGAGGGGCCAGCTCAATGAAAAACTGTTTTTT. This sequence encodes CAWRGQLNEKLFF.

The chain uses TRBV20-1 and TRBJ1-2, with D possibly TRBD1 on 5 matching bases. CDR3 length equals 13 residues. V was trimmed by 5 bases and J by 1 base, leaving 11 bases between them. CDR1 and CDR2 from the germline V gene are DFQATT and SNEGSKA (reference sequence). CDR3 in DNA: TGCAGTGCTCTAAGCCAGGGTAACTATGGCTACACCTTC. This encodes CSALSQGNYGYTF.

This chain links TRBV29-1 with TRBJ2-1; either TRBD1 or TRBD2 may fit D (5 bases each). V dropped 4 bases and J dropped 8 bases, with 9 bases sitting between them. The length of the CDR3 is 11 residues. Germline CDR1 SQVTM, CDR2 ANQGSEA. The DNA for the CDR3 is TGCAGCGTTGGGGGGTTCGATGAGCAGTTCTTC. It yields the protein CSVGGFDEQFF.